This TCR beta chain was identified during a study of blood T cell repertoires in COVID-19. About the study: Donors in the United States, Italy and Spain gave samples during acute or convalescent COVID-19.

This clone was counted once. Libraries were prepared by immunoSEQ multiplex PCR; TCRdb keeps only in-frame clonotypes and omits some of them. Seen here are over 400,000 clones, less than 90% observed once, and the top ten hold around 7.9%. Germline lookup yields CDR1 MNHEY and CDR2 SVGAGI. Trimming took 10 bases from V and 0 from J, leaving 12 bases between them. The CDR3 runs 14 residues. The study recruited people aged about 18 to 89 years across around 23 US areas. Cohort placement rested on clinical history that participants reported themselves. Each recovered donor of Cohort 3 presented with two negative PCRs, clearance, or symptom resolution.

Specimen: PBMCs or T cells enriched from blood (not recorded which). The chain combines TRBV6-5 with TRBJ1-4; D possibly corresponds to TRBD1 (5 bases). The sequence came from a woman aged 55-70 years who had recovered from COVID-19. This chain's CDR3 is CATHRKATNEKLFF. The CDR3 DNA is TGTGCCACTCACAGGAAAGCAACTAATGAAAAACTGTTTTTT.